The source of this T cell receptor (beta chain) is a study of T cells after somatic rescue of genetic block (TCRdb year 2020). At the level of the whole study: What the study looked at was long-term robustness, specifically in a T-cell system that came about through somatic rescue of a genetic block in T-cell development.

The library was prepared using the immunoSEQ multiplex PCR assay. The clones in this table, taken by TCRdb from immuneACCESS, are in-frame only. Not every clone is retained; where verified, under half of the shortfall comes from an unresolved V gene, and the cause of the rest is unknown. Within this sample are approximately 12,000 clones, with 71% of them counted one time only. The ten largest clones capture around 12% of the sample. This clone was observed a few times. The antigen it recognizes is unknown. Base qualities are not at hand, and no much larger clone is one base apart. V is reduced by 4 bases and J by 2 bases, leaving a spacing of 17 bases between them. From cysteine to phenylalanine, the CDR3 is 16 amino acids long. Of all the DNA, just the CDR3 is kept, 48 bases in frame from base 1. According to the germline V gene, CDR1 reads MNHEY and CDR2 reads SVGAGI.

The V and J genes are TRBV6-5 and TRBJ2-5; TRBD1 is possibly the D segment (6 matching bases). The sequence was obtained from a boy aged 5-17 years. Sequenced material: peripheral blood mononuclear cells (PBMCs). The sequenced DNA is TGTGCCAGCAGTTTCGGCAGGGGTTCGGGACAAGAGACCCAGTACTTC. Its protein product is CASSFGRGSGQETQYF.